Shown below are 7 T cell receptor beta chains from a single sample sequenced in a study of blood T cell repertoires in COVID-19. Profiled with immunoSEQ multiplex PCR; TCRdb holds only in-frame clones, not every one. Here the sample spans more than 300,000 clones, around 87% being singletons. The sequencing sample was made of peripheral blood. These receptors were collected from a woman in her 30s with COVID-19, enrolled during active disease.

The chain's CDR3 is CASSSGSSSYNEQFF. In DNA, the CDR3 is TGCGCCAGCAGTAGCGGGAGTAGCTCCTACAATGAGCAGTTCTTC. The chain joins TRBV4-1 to TRBJ2-1; 9 bases match TRBD2. Per the germline V gene, CDR1 is MGHRA and CDR2 is YSYEKL. J gave up 0 bases and V 6 bases, and 3 bases lay outside the gene matches. This CDR3 spans 15 amino acids.

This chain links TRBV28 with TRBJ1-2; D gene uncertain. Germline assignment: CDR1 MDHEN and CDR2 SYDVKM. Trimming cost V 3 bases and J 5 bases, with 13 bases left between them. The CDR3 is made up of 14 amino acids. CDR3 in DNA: TGTGCCAGCAGTTTGGGTCTGGGAGGGTATGGCTACACCTTC. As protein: CASSLGLGGYGYTF.

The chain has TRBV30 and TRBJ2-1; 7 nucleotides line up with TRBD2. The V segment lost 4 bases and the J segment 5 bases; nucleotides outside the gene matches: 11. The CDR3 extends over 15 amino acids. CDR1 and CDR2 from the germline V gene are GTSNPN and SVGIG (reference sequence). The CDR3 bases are TGTGCCTGGATGGGGGGGACCCTTTCACACAATGAGCAGTTCTTC. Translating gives CAWMGGTLSHNEQFF.

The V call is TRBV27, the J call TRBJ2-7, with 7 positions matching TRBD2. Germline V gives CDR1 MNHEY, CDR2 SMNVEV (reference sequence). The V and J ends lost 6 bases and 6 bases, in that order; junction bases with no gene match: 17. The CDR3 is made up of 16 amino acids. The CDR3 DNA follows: TGTGCCAGCAGCCGAAGGGCAGCGGGATTCCCCCCCGAGCAGTACTTC. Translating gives CASSRRAAGFPPEQYF.

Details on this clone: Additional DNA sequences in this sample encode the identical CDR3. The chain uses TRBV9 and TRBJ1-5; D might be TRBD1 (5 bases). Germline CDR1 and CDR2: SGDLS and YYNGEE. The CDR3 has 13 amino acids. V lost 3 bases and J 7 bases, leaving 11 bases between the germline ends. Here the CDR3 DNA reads TGTGCCAGCAGCGCCCAGGGTGGCCAGCCCCAGCATTTT. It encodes CASSAQGGQPQHF.

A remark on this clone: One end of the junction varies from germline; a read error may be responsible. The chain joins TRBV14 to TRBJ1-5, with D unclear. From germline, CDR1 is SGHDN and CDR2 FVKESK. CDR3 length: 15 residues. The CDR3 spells CANSPPGRIGQPQHF. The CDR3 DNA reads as TGTGCCAACAGCCCCCCCGGCAGGATCGGCCAGCCCCAGCATTTT.

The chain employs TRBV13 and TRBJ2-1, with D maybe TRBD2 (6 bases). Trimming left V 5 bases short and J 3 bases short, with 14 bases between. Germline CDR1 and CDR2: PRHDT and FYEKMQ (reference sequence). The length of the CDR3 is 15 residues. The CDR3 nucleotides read TGTGCCAGCAGCCCGGGCGGGGCGGACTACAATGAGCAGTTCTTC. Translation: CASSPGGADYNEQFF.